This TCR beta chain was captured by sequencing in a study of cytomegalovirus exposure and HLA in healthy donors. Study-level points and caveats: Later analysis showed TCR association rates varying by HLA locus, highest for DRB1 and lowest for HLA-C.

Donors sampled were nominally healthy, though unrecorded immune exposures were likely. 13 Jbeta primers and 60 Vbeta primers were used for the PCR. Some clones are missing from TCRdb's copy, which holds only in-frame ones; the method was immunoSEQ multiplex PCR. The sample lists 110,000 to 150,000 clones, 65% to 90% occurring once. CDR1 MNHEY and CDR2 SMNVEV come from the germline V gene (reference sequence). The CDR3 loop spans 13 amino acids. Trimming removed 2 bases from V and 8 bases from J, with 12 bases in between. Concerning this clone: Its antigen is not identified.

Sequencing was carried out using PBMCs. The J gene is TRBJ1-1, the V gene TRBV27; D is unclear. The origin of this receptor is a female donor in good health and CMV-seronegative. The CDR3 loop reads CASSLTGDYEAFF. CDR3 in DNA: TGTGCCAGCAGTTTAACCGGAGACTACGAAGCTTTCTTT.